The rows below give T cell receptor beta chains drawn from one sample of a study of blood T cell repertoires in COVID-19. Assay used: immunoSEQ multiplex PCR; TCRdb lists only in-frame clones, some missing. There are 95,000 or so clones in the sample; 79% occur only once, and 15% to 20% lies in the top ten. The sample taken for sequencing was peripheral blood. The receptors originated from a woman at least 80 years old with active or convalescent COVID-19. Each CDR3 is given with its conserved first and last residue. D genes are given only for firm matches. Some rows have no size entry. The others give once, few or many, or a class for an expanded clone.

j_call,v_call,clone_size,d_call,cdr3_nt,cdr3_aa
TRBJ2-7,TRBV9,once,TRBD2,TGTGCCAGCAGCTCCCACGGGACTATGGGGTCCTACGAGCAGTACTTC,CASSSHGTMGSYEQYF
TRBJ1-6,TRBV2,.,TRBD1,TGTGCCAGCAAACCACAGGGGATGAATTCACCCCTCCACTTT,CASKPQGMNSPLHF
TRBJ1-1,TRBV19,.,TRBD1,TGTGCCAGTACCCACGGACAGGGATGGGGCACTGAAGCTTTCTTT,CASTHGQGWGTEAFF
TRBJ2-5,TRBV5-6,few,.,TGTGCCAGCAGCCCCTCGGGAGTAGAGACCCAGTACTTC,CASSPSGVETQYF
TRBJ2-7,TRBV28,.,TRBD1,TGTGCCAGCAGACCACAGGGGGCGAGCTCCTACGAGCAGTACTTC,CASRPQGASSYEQYF
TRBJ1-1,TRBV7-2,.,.,TGTGCCAGCAGCCCCCCTGGAGTCACTGAAGCTTTCTTT,CASSPPGVTEAFF
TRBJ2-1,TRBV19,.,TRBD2,TGTGCCAGTAGTCTTAGCGGGAGGACCCTTAGCTCCTACAATGAGCAGTTCTTC,CASSLSGRTLSSYNEQFF
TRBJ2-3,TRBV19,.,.,TGTGCCAGTAGTACCCGAGGGGGTACGCAGTATTTT,CASSTRGGTQYF
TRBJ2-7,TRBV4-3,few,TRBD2,TGCGCCAGCAGCCAAGGATTAGCGGGAGGGGGAAACGAGCAGTACTTC,CASSQGLAGGGNEQYF
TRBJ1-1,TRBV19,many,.,TGTGCCAGTACCCCCCTACAGGGCCTCATGAACACTGAAGCTTTCTTT,CASTPLQGLMNTEAFF
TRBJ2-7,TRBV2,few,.,TGTGCCAGCAGTGAAGGCGGGACCGGCTCCTACGAGCAGTACTTC,CASSEGGTGSYEQYF
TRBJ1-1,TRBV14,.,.,TGTGCCAGCAGCCAAGAAGGGAGCGGGCAAACGCTCACTGAAGCTTTCTTT,CASSQEGSGQTLTEAFF
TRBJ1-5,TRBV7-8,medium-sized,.,TGTGCCAGCAGCTTAGCGCGGTCGGCCCTCGGGCAGCCCCAGCATTTT,CASSLARSALGQPQHF